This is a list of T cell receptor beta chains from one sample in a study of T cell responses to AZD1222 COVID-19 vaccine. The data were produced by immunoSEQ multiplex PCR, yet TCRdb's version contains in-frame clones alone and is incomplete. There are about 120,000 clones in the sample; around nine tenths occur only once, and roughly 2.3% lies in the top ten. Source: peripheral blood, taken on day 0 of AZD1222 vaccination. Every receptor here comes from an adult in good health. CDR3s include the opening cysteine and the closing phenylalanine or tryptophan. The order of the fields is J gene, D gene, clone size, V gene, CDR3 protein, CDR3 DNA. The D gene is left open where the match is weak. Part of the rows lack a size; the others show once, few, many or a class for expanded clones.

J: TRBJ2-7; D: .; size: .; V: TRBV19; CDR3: CASSSRVPAYEQYF; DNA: TGTGCCAGTAGCTCTAGAGTTCCCGCCTACGAGCAGTACTTC
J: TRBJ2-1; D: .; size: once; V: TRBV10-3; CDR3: CAISKSSQALSYNEQFF; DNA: TGTGCCATCAGTAAATCGTCCCAGGCCCTCTCCTACAATGAGCAGTTCTTC
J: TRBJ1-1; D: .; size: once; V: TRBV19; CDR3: CASSSHGRGTEAFF; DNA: TGTGCCAGTAGTTCCCACGGGAGAGGCACTGAAGCTTTCTTT
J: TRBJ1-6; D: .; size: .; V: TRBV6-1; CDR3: CASSEQVPSYNSPLHF; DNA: TGTGCCAGCAGTGAACAAGTTCCCTCCTATAATTCACCCCTCCACTTT
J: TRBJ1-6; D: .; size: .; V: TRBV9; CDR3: CASSVEATHYNSPLHF; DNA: TGTGCCAGCAGCGTAGAAGCCACCCACTATAATTCACCCCTCCACTTT
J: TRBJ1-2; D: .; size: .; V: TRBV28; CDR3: CASSLSGTAYGYTF; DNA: TGTGCCAGCAGTTTATCAGGGACCGCCTATGGCTACACCTTC
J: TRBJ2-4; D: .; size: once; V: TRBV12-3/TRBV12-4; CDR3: CASSLGGANIQYF; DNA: TGTGCCAGCAGTTTAGGGGGAGCAAACATTCAGTACTTC
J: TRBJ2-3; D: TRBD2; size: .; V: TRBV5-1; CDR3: CASSPTGTSGVTDTQYF; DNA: TGCGCCAGCAGCCCGACCGGGACTAGCGGGGTTACAGATACGCAGTATTTT
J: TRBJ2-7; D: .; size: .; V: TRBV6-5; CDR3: CASSYLLRTEQYF; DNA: TGTGCCAGCAGTTACCTTCTCCGGACAGAGCAGTACTTC
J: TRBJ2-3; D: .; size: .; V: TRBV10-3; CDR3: CAISESGLTDTQYF; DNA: TGTGCCATCAGTGAGTCTGGGCTCACAGATACGCAGTATTTT